This T cell receptor (beta chain) was retrieved from a study of monozygotic twins with inflammatory bowel disease. This CDR3 contains 18 residues. The V gene's germline CDR1 is MNHNS and CDR2 SASEGT. For each CDR3 protein, TCRdb gives one entry from its re-call of the 5' RACE reads, without DNA. This table lists about 450,000 distinct CDR3 sequences. V is TRBV6-1 and J is TRBJ1-2. This clonotype originated in a human donor with ulcerative colitis or Crohn's disease, or a healthy co-twin of an affected twin (not recorded which). The specimen was blood. This CDR3 is CASQGSVTLGRENYGYTF.